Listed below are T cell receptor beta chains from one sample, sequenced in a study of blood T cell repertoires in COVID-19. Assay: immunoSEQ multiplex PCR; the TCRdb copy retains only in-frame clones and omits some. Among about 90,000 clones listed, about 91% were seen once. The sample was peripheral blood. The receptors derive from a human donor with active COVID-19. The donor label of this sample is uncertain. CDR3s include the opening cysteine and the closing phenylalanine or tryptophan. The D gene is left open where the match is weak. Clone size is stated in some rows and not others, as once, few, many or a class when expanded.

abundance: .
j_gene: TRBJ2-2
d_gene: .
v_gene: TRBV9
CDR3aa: CASSHGLGPTGELFF
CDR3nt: TGTGCCAGCAGCCACGGACTGGGCCCCACCGGGGAGCTGTTTTTT

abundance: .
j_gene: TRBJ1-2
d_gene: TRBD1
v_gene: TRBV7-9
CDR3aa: CASSLERTGSNGYTF
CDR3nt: TGTGCCAGCAGCTTAGAGAGGACAGGGTCGAATGGCTACACCTTC

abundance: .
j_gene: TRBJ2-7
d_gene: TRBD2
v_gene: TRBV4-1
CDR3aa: CASSLHAGGSYEQYF
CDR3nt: TGCGCCAGCAGCCTTCATGCGGGGGGTTCCTACGAGCAGTACTTC

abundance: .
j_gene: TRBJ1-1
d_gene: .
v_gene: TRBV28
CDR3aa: CATNYRVWTEAFF
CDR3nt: TGTGCCACAAACTACAGGGTCTGGACTGAAGCTTTCTTT

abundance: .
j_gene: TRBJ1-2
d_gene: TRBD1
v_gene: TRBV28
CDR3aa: CASSVTGGNGYTF
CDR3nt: TGTGCCAGCAGTGTGACAGGGGGAAATGGCTACACCTTC

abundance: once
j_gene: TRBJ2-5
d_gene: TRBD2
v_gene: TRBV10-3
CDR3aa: CAISGERGGAETQYF
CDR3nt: TGTGCCATCAGTGGGGAGCGGGGGGGCGCAGAGACCCAGTACTTC

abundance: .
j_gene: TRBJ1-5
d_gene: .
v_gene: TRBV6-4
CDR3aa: CASTRQHSNQPQHF
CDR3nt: TGTGCCAGCACTAGACAGCACAGTAATCAGCCCCAGCATTTT

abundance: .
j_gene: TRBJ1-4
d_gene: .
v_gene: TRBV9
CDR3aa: CASSVNPENEKLFF
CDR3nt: TGTGCCAGCAGCGTAAACCCAGAAAACGAAAAACTGTTTTTT

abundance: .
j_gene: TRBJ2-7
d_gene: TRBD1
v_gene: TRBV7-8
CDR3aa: CASSSGTGGYEQYF
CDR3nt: TGTGCCAGCAGCTCAGGGACAGGCGGCTACGAGCAGTACTTC

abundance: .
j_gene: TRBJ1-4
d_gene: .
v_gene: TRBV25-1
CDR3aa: CASRKSGGGEKLFF
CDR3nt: TGTGCCAGCAGAAAATCGGGGGGAGGTGAAAAACTGTTTTTT

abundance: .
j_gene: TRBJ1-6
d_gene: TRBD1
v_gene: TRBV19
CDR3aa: CASSTRQGRSYNSPLHF
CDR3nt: TGTGCCAGTAGTACTAGACAGGGGCGCTCCTATAATTCACCCCTCCACTTT

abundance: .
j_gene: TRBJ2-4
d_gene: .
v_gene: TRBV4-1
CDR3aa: CASSQTPPPAGVPKNIQYF
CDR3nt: TGCGCCAGCAGCCAAACCCCCCCGCCGGCAGGGGTTCCCAAAAACATTCAGTACTTC

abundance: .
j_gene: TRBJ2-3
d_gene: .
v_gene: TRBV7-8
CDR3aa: CASSRVGGVSTDTQYF
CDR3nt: TGTGCCAGCAGCCGAGTGGGGGGAGTCAGCACAGATACGCAGTATTTT

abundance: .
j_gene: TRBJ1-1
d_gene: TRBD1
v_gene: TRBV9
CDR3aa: CASSSMTGVNTEAFF
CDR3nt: TGTGCCAGCAGCTCAATGACAGGGGTGAACACTGAAGCTTTCTTT

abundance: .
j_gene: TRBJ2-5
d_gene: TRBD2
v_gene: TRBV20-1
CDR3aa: CSASRGGDETQYF
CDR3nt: TGCAGTGCTAGTCGTGGGGGGGATGAGACCCAGTACTTC

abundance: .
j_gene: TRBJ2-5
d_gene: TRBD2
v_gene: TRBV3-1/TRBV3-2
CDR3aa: CASSRISGGDKKTQYF
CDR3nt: TGTGCCAGCAGCCGAATTAGCGGGGGGGACAAGAAGACCCAGTACTTC

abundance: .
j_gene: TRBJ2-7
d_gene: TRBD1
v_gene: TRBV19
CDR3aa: CASSIEGTGPYEQYF
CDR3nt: TGTGCCAGTAGTATAGAGGGGACAGGGCCCTACGAGCAGTACTTC

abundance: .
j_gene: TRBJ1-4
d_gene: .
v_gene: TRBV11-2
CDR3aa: CASSLGRQSNEKLFF
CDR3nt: TGTGCCAGCAGCCTGGGGCGACAGTCTAATGAAAAACTGTTTTTT

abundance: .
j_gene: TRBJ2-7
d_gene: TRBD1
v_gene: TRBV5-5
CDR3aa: CASSTKPKTGGNYEQYF
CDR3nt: TGTGCCAGCAGCACCAAGCCCAAGACAGGGGGCAACTACGAGCAGTACTTC

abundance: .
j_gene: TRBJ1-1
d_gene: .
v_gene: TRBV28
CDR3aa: CASTPGGAGNTEAFF
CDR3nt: TGTGCCAGCACCCCCGGGGGGGCAGGAAACACTGAAGCTTTCTTT

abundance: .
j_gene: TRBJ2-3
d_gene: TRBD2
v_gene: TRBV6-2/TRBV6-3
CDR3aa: CASSRRTSGELHDTQYF
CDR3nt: TGTGCCAGCAGTCGTCGGACTAGCGGGGAACTTCACGATACGCAGTATTTT

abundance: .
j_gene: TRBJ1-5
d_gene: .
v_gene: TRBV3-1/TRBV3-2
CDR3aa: CASSQAGLSNQPQHF
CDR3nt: TGTGCCAGCAGCCAAGCAGGTCTTAGCAATCAGCCCCAGCATTTT

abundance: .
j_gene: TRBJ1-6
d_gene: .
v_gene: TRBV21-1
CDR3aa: CASAEQGQGISPLHF
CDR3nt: TGTGCCAGTGCTGAACAGGGCCAGGGAATTTCACCCCTCCACTTT

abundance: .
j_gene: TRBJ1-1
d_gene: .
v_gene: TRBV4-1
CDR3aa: CASSQETALGGTEAFF
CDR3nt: TGCGCCAGCAGCCAAGAAACAGCACTAGGGGGCACTGAAGCTTTCTTT

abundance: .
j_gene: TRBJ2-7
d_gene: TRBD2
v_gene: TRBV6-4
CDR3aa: CASSDPWASGGAVSHEQYF
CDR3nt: TGTGCCAGCAGTGACCCCTGGGCTAGCGGGGGGGCGGTTTCCCACGAGCAGTACTTC

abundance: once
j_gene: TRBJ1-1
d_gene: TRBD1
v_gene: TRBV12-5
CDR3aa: CASGFGTVIDTEAFF
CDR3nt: TGTGCTAGTGGTTTCGGGACAGTAATAGACACTGAAGCTTTCTTT

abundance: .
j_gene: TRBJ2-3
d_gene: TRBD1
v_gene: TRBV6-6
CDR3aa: CASTCVITGATDTQYF
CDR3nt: TGTGCCAGCACCTGCGTAATAACAGGGGCCACAGATACGCAGTATTTT

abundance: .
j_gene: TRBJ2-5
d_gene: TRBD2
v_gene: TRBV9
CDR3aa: CASSANPGLAGGSRETQYF
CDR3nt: TGTGCCAGCAGCGCCAACCCCGGACTAGCGGGGGGCTCCCGGGAGACCCAGTACTTC

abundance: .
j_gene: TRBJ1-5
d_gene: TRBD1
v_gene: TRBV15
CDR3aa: CATSRSRSGGQPQHF
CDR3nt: TGTGCCACCAGCAGATCGCGCTCAGGGGGACAGCCCCAGCATTTT

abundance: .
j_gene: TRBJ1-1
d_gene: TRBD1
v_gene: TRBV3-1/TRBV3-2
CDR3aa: CASSLAGTGGSTEAFF
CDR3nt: TGTGCCAGCAGCCTAGCCGGGACAGGGGGATCGACTGAAGCTTTCTTT

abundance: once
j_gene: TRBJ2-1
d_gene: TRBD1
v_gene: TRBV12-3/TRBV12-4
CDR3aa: CASSLGQGEQFF
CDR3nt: TGTGCCAGCAGTTTAGGACAGGGGGAGCAGTTCTTC

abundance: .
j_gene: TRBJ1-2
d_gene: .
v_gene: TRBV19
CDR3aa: CASSLPGNYGYTF
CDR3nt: TGTGCCAGTAGTCTCCCCGGGAACTATGGCTACACCTTC

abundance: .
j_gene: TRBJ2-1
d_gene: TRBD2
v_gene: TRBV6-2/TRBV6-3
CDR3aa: CASSYSSRGAYNEQFF
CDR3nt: TGTGCCAGCAGTTACTCGTCGCGGGGGGCCTACAATGAGCAGTTCTTC

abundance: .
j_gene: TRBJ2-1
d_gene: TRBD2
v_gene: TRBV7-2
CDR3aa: CASSLALAGGPSYNEQFF
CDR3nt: TGTGCCAGCAGCTTAGCCTTAGCGGGGGGGCCCTCCTACAATGAGCAGTTCTTC

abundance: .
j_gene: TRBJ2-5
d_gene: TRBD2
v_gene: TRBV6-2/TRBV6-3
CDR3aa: CASSSRTSGGIRETQYF
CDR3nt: TGTGCCAGCAGCTCCCGGACTAGCGGGGGAATCCGGGAGACCCAGTACTTC

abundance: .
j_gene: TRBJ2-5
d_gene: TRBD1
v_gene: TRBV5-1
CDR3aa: CASSPRQGKETQYF
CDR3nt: TGCGCCAGCAGCCCGAGACAGGGTAAAGAGACCCAGTACTTC

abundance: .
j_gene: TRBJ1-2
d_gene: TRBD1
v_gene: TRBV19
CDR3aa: CASSIDGTGVYGYTF
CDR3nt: TGTGCCAGTAGTATTGACGGGACAGGGGTTTACGGCTACACCTTC

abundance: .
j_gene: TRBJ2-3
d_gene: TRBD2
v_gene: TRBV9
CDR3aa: CASSESGGARDTQYF
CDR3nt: TGTGCCAGCAGCGAAAGCGGGGGGGCCCGAGATACGCAGTATTTT

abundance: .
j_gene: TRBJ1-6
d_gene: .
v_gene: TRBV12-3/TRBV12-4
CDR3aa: CASSFGQPGPLHF
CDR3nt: TGTGCCAGCAGTTTTGGACAGCCCGGACCCCTCCACTTT

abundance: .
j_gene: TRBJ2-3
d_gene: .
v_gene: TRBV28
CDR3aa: CASSPPGLSPDTQYF
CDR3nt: TGTGCCAGCAGTCCTCCGGGACTCTCGCCAGATACGCAGTATTTT

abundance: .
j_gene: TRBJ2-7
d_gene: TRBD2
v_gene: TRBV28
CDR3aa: CASSVLTAGGPYEQYF
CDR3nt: TGTGCCAGCAGTGTACTCACAGCGGGGGGGCCTTACGAGCAGTACTTC

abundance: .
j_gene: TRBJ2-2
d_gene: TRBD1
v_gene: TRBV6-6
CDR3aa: CASSTSGTGITGELFF
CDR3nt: TGTGCCAGCAGTACTTCCGGGACAGGGATCACCGGGGAGCTGTTTTTT

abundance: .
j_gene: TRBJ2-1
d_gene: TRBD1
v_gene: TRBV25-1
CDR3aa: CASSGTRGRDPYNEQFF
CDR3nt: TGTGCCAGCAGTGGAACAAGGGGGCGCGACCCCTACAATGAGCAGTTCTTC